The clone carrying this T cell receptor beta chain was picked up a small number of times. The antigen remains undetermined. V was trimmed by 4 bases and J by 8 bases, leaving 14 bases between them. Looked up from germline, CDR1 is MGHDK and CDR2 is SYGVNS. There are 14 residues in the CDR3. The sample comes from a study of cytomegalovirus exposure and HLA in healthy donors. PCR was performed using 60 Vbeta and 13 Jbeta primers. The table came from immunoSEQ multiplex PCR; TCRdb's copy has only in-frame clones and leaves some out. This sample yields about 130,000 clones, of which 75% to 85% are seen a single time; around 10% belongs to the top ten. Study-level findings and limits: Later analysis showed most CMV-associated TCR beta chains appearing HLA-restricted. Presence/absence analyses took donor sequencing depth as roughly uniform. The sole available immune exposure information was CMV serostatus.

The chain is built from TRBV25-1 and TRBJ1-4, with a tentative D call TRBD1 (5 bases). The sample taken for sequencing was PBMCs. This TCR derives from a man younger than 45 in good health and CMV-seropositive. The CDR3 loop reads CASSVREGGEKLFF. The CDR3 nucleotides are TGTGCCAGCAGTGTCAGGGAAGGTGGGGAAAAACTGTTTTTT.